Listed here are 18 T cell receptor beta chains from one sample, sequenced in a study of blood T cells in healthy people across ages. A sample-barcoded 5' primer and a J-beta primer mix were used in a second PCR of about 7 to 11 cycles. TCRdb independently ran MiXCR on the 5' RACE reads; one entry per CDR3 protein. The table shows hundreds of thousands of distinct CDR3 sequences, with roughly 53% occurring only once. Material: blood. These TCRs come from a man older than 75 in good health.

This chain links TRBV20-1 with TRBJ2-1; 7 bases map to TRBD2. CDR3 length: 13 amino acids. Trimming took 6 bases from V and 3 from J; bases not matched to a gene: 5. Germline-derived CDR1 and CDR2 are DFQATT and SNEGSKA (reference sequence). The CDR3 protein is CSARTSFYNEQFF. CDR3 nucleotide sequence: TGCAGTGCCCGGACTAGTTTCTACAATGAGCAGTTCTTC.

V is TRBV7-9 and J is TRBJ2-7; possible D gene TRBD2, 6 bases. Germline V gene data show CDR1 as SEHNR and CDR2 as FQNEAQ (reference sequence). V lost 5 bases, J lost 5 bases, and 13 bases lay in between. The CDR3 loop spans 13 amino acids. CDR3 nucleotides: TGTGCCAGCAGCGTGATGACTAGGGACGAGCAGTACTTC. As protein: CASSVMTRDEQYF. Based on the CDR3 plus reference TRBV7-9 and TRBJ2-7, the full variable domain is DTGVSQNPRHKITKRGQNVTFRCDPISEHNRLYWYRQTLGQGPEFLTYFQNEAQLEKSRLLSDRFSAERPKGSFSTLEIQRTEQGDSAMYLCASSVMTRDEQYFGPGTRLTVT.

This clonotype was seen a handful of times. The chain employs TRBV7-9 and TRBJ2-2; TRBD1 might be the D (6 bases). CDR3 size: 14 residues. CDR1 and CDR2 (germline): SEHNR, FQNEAQ (reference sequence). V was shortened by 6 bases and J by 4 bases, with 12 bases between the two germline ends. This chain's CDR3 is CASSRDTLTGELFF. The CDR3 DNA reads TGTGCCAGCAGTCGGGACACGCTCACCGGGGAGCTGTTTTTT.

CDR3 coding DNA: TGCAGTGCCCAAAAGGGGCGGGAGGGGTTAGATACGCAGTATTTT. It translates to CSAQKGREGLDTQYF. This chain connects TRBV20-1 to TRBJ2-3, with 9 bases matching TRBD2. Germline trimming cut 6 bases from V and 5 bases from J; bases unmatched to any gene: 12. The CDR3 is 15 amino acids. Germline V gives CDR1 DFQATT, CDR2 SNEGSKA (reference sequence).

The chain carries TRBV3-1 and TRBJ2-7; a weak D match, TRBD1 (6 bases). The assigned J gene may be wrong: the sequence end matches TRBJ2-5 better. CDR1 is LGHDT, CDR2 YNNKEL, per germline (reference sequence). The CDR3 runs to 14 residues. CDR3 residues: CASSQGPRGKTQYF. The CDR3 nucleotides are TGTGCCAGCAGCCAAGGTCCCAGGGGTAAGACCCAGTACTTC.

The chain employs TRBV6-1 and TRBJ2-5; the D call may be TRBD1 or TRBD2 (5 bases each). Germline V gives CDR1 MNHNS, CDR2 SASEGT. The CDR3 is 18 residues long. V was cut by 2 bases and J by 7 bases, with 26 bases left in between. The chain's CDR3 is CASSESSSGTQSVGTQYF. CDR3 coding DNA: TGTGCCAGCAGTGAATCGTCTTCCGGGACCCAGAGCGTCGGGACCCAGTACTTC.

The chain links TRBV24-1 to TRBJ2-5; D might be TRBD1 (5 bases). Per germline, CDR1 KGHDR and CDR2 SFDVKD. The CDR3 is 13 amino acids. The V end lost 5 bases, the J end lost 6 bases, and 12 bases lay between the germline ends. CDR3 sequence: CATSGQGRKTQYF. The CDR3 DNA reads as TGTGCCACCAGTGGGCAGGGTCGTAAGACCCAGTACTTC.

This clonotype was seen a few times. This chain joins TRBV29-1 and TRBJ2-7, with TRBD1 matching 7 bases. The CDR3 sequence is 14 residues long. Per the germline V gene, CDR1 is SQVTM and CDR2 is ANQGSEA. The junction had 5 bases not matched to a gene; V was cut back by 0 bases and J by 3 bases. CDR3 sequence (DNA): TGCAGCGTTGAAGATGCCGACAGGGACTACGAGCAGTACTTC. It is translated as CSVEDADRDYEQYF.

The chain recombines TRBV6-1 with TRBJ2-4; D call uncertain. The tail of the sequence fits TRBJ2-5 better, so the J call may be wrong. The length of the CDR3 is 12 residues. Germline V gene lookup returns CDR1 MNHNS and CDR2 SASEGT. In DNA, the CDR3 is TGTGCCAGCGGGGTCGTGAGGGAGACCCAGTACTTC. Protein product: CASGVVRETQYF.

This chain joins TRBV10-3 and TRBJ2-5, with 7 bases lining up with TRBD1. Trimming took 3 bases from V and 5 from J; bases not matched to a gene: 6. Germline loops: CDR1 ENHRY, CDR2 SYGVKD. There are 14 residues in the CDR3. The CDR3 loop reads CAISDGSRGETQYF. CDR3 nucleotide sequence: TGTGCCATCAGTGATGGGAGCAGGGGGGAGACCCAGTACTTC.

This chain uses TRBV12-3 or TRBV12-4 with TRBJ1-1; TRBD1 matches at 8 bases. The V and J ends lost 5 bases and 5 bases, in that order; junction bases with no gene match: 7. CDR3 size: 14 residues. Here the CDR3 reads CASSPRTGRTEAFF. The CDR3 DNA follows: TGTGCCAGCAGTCCCCGGACAGGGCGAACTGAAGCTTTCTTT.

The chain couples TRBV25-1 to TRBJ2-3, with 9 bases aligning to TRBD1. CDR3 length: 15 residues. V shed 4 bases, J shed 2 bases, and the junction held 4 bases outside the gene matches. Germline CDR1 is MGHDK and CDR2 is SYGVNS. The CDR3 bases are TGTGCCAGCAGTGGCCGGACAGGGGCCACAGATACGCAGTATTTT. This gives the protein CASSGRTGATDTQYF.

This clonotype has a single count. J is TRBJ1-2 and V is TRBV7-3, with 9 positions matching TRBD1. Germline-derived CDR1 and CDR2 are SGHTA and FQGTGA. V shed 7 bases and J 5 bases; nucleotides not matched to a gene: 14. The CDR3 consists of 16 residues. The CDR3 nucleotides are TGTGCCAGCACCAAACTAACCGGGACAGGGAAGTATGGCTACACCTTC. Translation gives CASTKLTGTGKYGYTF.

The V gene is TRBV3-1, the J gene TRBJ1-1; D remains ambiguous. The V gene lost 7 bases and the J gene lost 4 bases, with 16 bases spanning the gap. Germline CDR1 and CDR2: LGHDT and YNNKEL (reference sequence). The CDR3 has 14 amino acids. The CDR3 sequence: CASTLSNMGTEAFF. In DNA, the CDR3 is TGTGCCAGCACACTTTCGAATATGGGCACTGAAGCTTTCTTT.

Of note for this clonotype: Compared with germline, one end of the junction differs, possibly owing to a read error. This chain's CDR3 is CASGDGENLFF. The CDR3 nucleotides read TGTGCCAGCGGTGATGGTGAAAACCTGTTTTTT. The gene calls are TRBV7-9 and TRBJ1-4; D remains ambiguous. The germline CDR1 and CDR2 sequences are SEHNR and FQNEAQ (reference sequence). This CDR3 comprises 11 residues.

The chain combines TRBV4-1 with TRBJ1-2; a possible D gene is TRBD1 (5 bases). From germline, CDR1 is MGHRA and CDR2 YSYEKL. The CDR3 runs 16 residues. Trimming stripped 0 bases from V and 1 base from J, with 12 bases between. CDR3 sequence: CASSQDGRDLNYGYTF. CDR3 DNA: TGCGCCAGCAGCCAAGATGGCCGGGACCTTAACTATGGCTACACCTTC.

This clonotype was observed a handful of times. This chain joins TRBV10-2 and TRBJ2-4; 9 bases are shared with TRBD2. The closer fit of TRBJ2-7 to the DNA end suggests the J call may be wrong. The CDR3 has 14 residues. The germline V gene encodes CDR1 WSHSY and CDR2 SAAADI. Here the CDR3 DNA reads TGCGCCAGCACAGTCGCGGGAGGGGGCGACGAGCAGTACTTC. Its protein is CASTVAGGGDEQYF.

The V and J genes are TRBV18 and TRBJ1-5; no reliable D call. The CDR3 covers 15 residues. Germline V gene data show CDR1 as KGHSH and CDR2 as LQKENI. V was trimmed by 0 bases and J by 4 bases, leaving 10 bases between them. The CDR3 loop reads CASSPPGSRNQPQHF. Written as DNA, the CDR3 is TGTGCCAGCTCACCACCAGGGTCGAGGAATCAGCCCCAGCATTTT.